The entry below describes one T cell receptor beta chain. What it recognizes is unknown. Terminally differentiated effector memory CD45RA+ cells were left out of the naive CD8 fraction, which was CD45RO-negative and positively selected for CCR7. Produced via immunoSEQ multiplex PCR; TCRdb's table is partial and in-frame only. The table lists around 1.9 million clones, under 95% of them singletons, with over 1.5% in the top ten. The data belong to a study of shared clonotypes between healthy human individuals. General study results and limits: Between several donors, naive CD4 clonotypes were shared at a level of approximately 5%.

The CDR3 is 12 residues long. Germline V lookup: CDR1 LNHDA, CDR2 SQIVND (reference sequence). The V and J ends lost 6 bases and 1 base respectively, with 6 bases between them. This TCR derives from a man aged 18-30 years in good health. Some clones in this sample may be carry-over from other donors' samples. V and J are TRBV19 and TRBJ1-1; unclear D gene. The sample consisted of naive CD8+ T cells from PBMCs. CDR3 sequence reads: CASSHANTEAFF. The CDR3 coding sequence is TGTGCCAGTAGCCACGCGAACACTGAAGCTTTCTTT.